This paragraph reports one T cell receptor (beta chain). CDR1 MNHEY and CDR2 SVGAGI come from the germline V gene. The CDR3 runs 14 residues. Trimming shortened V by 6 bases and J by 3 bases, and 12 bases separated the two germline ends. The data were produced by immunoSEQ multiplex PCR, yet TCRdb's version contains in-frame clones alone and is incomplete. Of 65,000 to 95,000 clones listed, about 87% were seen once; the top ten hold around 20%. This sample was taken from a study of control samples from healthy donors and cancer patients. The sample taken for sequencing was blood. This receptor was obtained from a man aged 50-59 years in good health. The chain links TRBV6-5 to TRBJ1-5; D is unclear. The CDR3 DNA reads as TGTGCCAGCAGCCCCGTTGGAACCAATCAGCCCCAGCATTTT. It codes for CASSPVGTNQPQHF.